The T cell receptor (beta chain) described here comes from a study of cytomegalovirus exposure and HLA in healthy donors (dated by TCRdb to 2016 to 2017). Some background on the complete study: According to a later analysis, one platform produced both the roughly 110 validation repertoires and the 670 or so repertoires of the first cohort. In addition to the first cohort of roughly 670 subjects, a separate validation cohort of 130 or so different subjects was used. To predict cytomegalovirus infection status, the study brought together high-throughput TCR immunosequencing, statistical association of individual TCRs with disease status, and machine learning. The study was designed to test whether signatures of past pathogen exposure could be identified by cataloging public T cell receptors.

The library was made by the immunoSEQ multiplex PCR assay. Concerning the study's data processing: A statistical classification framework was developed to diagnose cytomegalovirus status using the catalog of TCR beta chain sequences. Sourced from immuneACCESS, this table was stored by TCRdb with only in-frame sequences that have V and J called. A share of the clones is absent; for the studies checked, an unresolved V gene accounts for under half, and the remainder has no known explanation. V and J calls and clone size come straight from that table; D and trimming were deduced from the DNA. Within this sample are roughly 150,000 clones, with about 80% of them counted one time only. The ten largest clonotypes hold about 27% of the sample. Taken from the germline V gene (reference sequence), the CDR1 and CDR2 loops are MNHEY and SMNVEV. The CDR3 runs 18 residues from the cysteine to the phenylalanine. The read is trimmed to its CDR3 DNA, 54 bases read in frame from base 1. After removal of 6 bases from V and 0 bases from J, the junction retains 14 bases not matched to a gene.

On this clone: It lacks a known antigen. Base-call qualities are not available, and no considerably larger clone is one nucleotide away.

Donors formed part of the validation cohort, which comprised 120 subjects and was distinct from the first cohort of under 850 subjects. Here is what the overall study found, with its caveats: A later analysis had no HLA typing for the validation cohort, so co-occurrence there was scored across all 130 or so repertoires. According to the authors, the approach could potentially be generalized to other disease states and immunological phenotypes. Of the cluster scores, around 95% were above 0 in a later analysis, which found that TCRs clustered in the first cohort also tended to co-occur in the approximately 120 validation repertoires. The study listed 164 TCR beta chains as associated with cytomegalovirus. Most TCR sequences were seen in very few donors, while some public TCRs were found in many individuals. Cytomegalovirus status was reported to be diagnosed by the classifier with high specificity and sensitivity in both the original and validation cohorts. In vitro tests confirmed that three of the cytomegalovirus-associated TCR beta chains recognize cytomegalovirus antigens.

This receptor was taken from a man younger than 40 in good health and CMV-seropositive. The sample comprised PBMCs. This receptor chain uses TRBV27 and TRBJ2-7; 10 middle bases align to TRBD1. The encoded CDR3 is CASRKPGQGGVRSYEQYF. DNA sequence: TGTGCCAGCAGGAAACCAGGACAGGGGGGGGTACGCTCCTACGAGCAGTACTTC.